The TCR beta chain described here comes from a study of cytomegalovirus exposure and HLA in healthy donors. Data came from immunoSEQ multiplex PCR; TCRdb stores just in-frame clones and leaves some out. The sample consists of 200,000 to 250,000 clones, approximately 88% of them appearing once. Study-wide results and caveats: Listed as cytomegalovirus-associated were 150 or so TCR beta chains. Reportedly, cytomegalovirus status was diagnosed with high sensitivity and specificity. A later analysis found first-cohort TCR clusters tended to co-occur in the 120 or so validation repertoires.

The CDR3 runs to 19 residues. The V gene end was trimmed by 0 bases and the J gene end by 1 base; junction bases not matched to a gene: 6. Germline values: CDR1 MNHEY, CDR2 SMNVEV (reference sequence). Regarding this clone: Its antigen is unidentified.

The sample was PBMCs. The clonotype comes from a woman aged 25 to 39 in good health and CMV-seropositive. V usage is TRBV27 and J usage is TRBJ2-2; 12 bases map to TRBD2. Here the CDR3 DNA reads TGTGCCAGCAGTTTATCGGCTAGCGGGAGGGCCCGGAACACCGGGGAGCTGTTTTTT. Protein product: CASSLSASGRARNTGELFF.